This TCR beta chain derives from a study of blood T cell repertoires in COVID-19. The repertoire was sequenced with immunoSEQ multiplex PCR; TCRdb's copy has only in-frame clones and lacks some. The profile shows around 100,000 clones, 70% to 85% of them singletons. This CDR3 spans 15 amino acids. V shed 5 bases and J shed 2 bases, with 14 bases lying between them. The germline gives CDR1 SGHRS, CDR2 YFSETQ. J is TRBJ1-5 and V is TRBV5-1; D might be TRBD1 (6 bases). The specimen sequenced was peripheral blood. This clonotype was sampled from an elderly woman with active or convalescent COVID-19. The CDR3 DNA follows: TGCGCCAGCAGATCCGGGACAAATGGCAATCAGCCCCAGCATTTT. This codes for CASRSGTNGNQPQHF. The full variable domain, rest sourced from reference TRBV5-1 and TRBJ1-5, is KAGVTQTPRYLIKTRGQQVTLSCSPISGHRSVSWYQQTPGQGLQFLFEYFSETQRNKGNFPGRFSGRQFSNSRSEMNVSTLELGDSALYLCASRSGTNGNQPQHFGDGTRLSIL.